This T cell receptor (beta chain) was captured by sequencing in a study of blood T cells in healthy people across ages. Healthy Caucasians from Russia aged about 6 to 90 served as donors. This clonotype was picked up a small number of times. A much larger clone lies a single base off, so this may be a read error. A second PCR of roughly 6 to 12 cycles used a sample-barcoded 5' primer and a J-beta primer mix. TCRdb analysed the 5' RACE reads with MiXCR anew, one entry per CDR3 protein. The sample carries 590,000 or so distinct CDR3 sequences, approximately 30% recorded once. V was shortened by 2 bases and J by 1 base, with 0 bases between the two germline ends. The CDR3 covers 12 residues.

The receptor's source is a woman aged 80 or over in good health. What was sequenced was blood. The chain links TRBV12-3 or TRBV12-4 to TRBJ1-3; D gene uncertain. CDR3: CASSLSGNTIYF. CDR3 in DNA: TGTGCCAGCAGTTTATCTGGAAACACCATATATTTT.